This is a list of T cell receptor beta chains from one sample in a study of spatial heterogeneity in lung cancer. TCRdb itself ran the 5' RACE reads through MiXCR, one entry per CDR3 protein. The table lists roughly 120,000 distinct CDR3 sequences, 12% of them singletons. The material sequenced was PBMCs, taken at follow-up. These receptors all stem from a male donor with early-stage non-small cell lung cancer. Both conserved end residues are part of each CDR3. Size is stated for part of the rows, as once, few or many counts, or as a class when the clone is expanded.

V	size	CDR3
TRBV7-9	few	CASTPEDTQYF
TRBV4-2	few	CASSQGPGGTDTQYF
TRBV7-7	.	CASSLANREETQYF
TRBV28	.	CASTGGFGTSGSGELFF
TRBV28	.	CASSSGPTNTQYF
TRBV7-9	.	CASSLTRSSTDTQYF
TRBV5-1	many	CASSLVTGEKDTQYF
TRBV29-1	few	CSVDSGQGSAGANVLTF
TRBV11-2	few	CASSTRGYEQFF
TRBV11-2	.	CASSFMTSGAYNEQFF
TRBV4-3	many	CASSQDYEGTTGELFF